This TCR beta chain derives from a study of cytomegalovirus exposure and HLA in healthy donors. V gave up 4 bases and J gave up 6 bases; unmatched junction bases: 8. The CDR3 spans 14 residues. The germline CDR1 and CDR2 sequences are PRHDT and FYEKMQ (reference sequence). Vbeta (60) and Jbeta (13) primers were used in the PCR. TCRdb's copy holds only in-frame clones and misses some; the assay was immunoSEQ multiplex PCR. The sample consists of over 200,000 clones, about 74% of them appearing once. The rearrangement links TRBV13 to TRBJ1-1, with TRBD1 matching 7 bases. Specimen: PBMCs. This TCR derives from a woman aged 30 to 39 in good health and CMV-seronegative. The CDR3 DNA reads TGTGCCAGCAGCTCGGGACAGCCTTCCCCTGAAGCTTTCTTT. Encoded protein: CASSSGQPSPEAFF.